This is a list of T cell receptor beta chains from one sample in a study of CD8 T cells in ankylosing spondylitis. TCRdb ran MiXCR on the 5' RACE reads and lists one entry per CDR3 protein. The table has 800,000 to 900,000 distinct CDR3 sequences, about 11% seen once; the top ten hold more than 0.5%. The specimen was blood, either unsorted or a sorted T cell fraction (not recorded which). Receptors originate from a male donor with ankylosing spondylitis. Each CDR3 is given with its conserved first and last residue. D genes are given only for firm matches. Rows give clone size only sometimes, using once, few, many, or a class for an expanded clone.

CDR3nt: TGTGCCAGCAGCGTACAGGGTAGCTCCTACGAGCAGTACTTC; CDR3aa: CASSVQGSSYEQYF; len: 14; d_gene: -; v_gene: TRBV7-2; abundance: -; j_gene: TRBJ2-7
CDR3nt: TGCAGTGCTAGAGATGGCCGGCACCAAGAGACCCAGTACTTC; CDR3aa: CSARDGRHQETQYF; len: 14; d_gene: -; v_gene: TRBV20-1; abundance: few; j_gene: TRBJ2-5
CDR3nt: TGTGCCAGCAGCTTGGCAGGGCTGAACTACGAGCAGTACTTC; CDR3aa: CASSLAGLNYEQYF; len: 14; d_gene: -; v_gene: TRBV5-6; abundance: many; j_gene: TRBJ2-7
CDR3nt: TGCGCCAGCAGCTCCATTGGTACAGGGAGAATTGAAAAACTGTTTTTT; CDR3aa: CASSSIGTGRIEKLFF; len: 16; d_gene: -; v_gene: TRBV5-1; abundance: -; j_gene: TRBJ1-4
CDR3nt: TGTGCCAGCAGCTCGAGGGTTCGCACAGATACGCAGTATTTT; CDR3aa: CASSSRVRTDTQYF; len: 14; d_gene: -; v_gene: TRBV7-9; abundance: -; j_gene: TRBJ2-3
CDR3nt: TGTGCCAGCAGCATCATAGCGGGAGTTGTTAGCACAGATACGCAGTATTTT; CDR3aa: CASSIIAGVVSTDTQYF; len: 17; d_gene: TRBD2; v_gene: TRBV4-2; abundance: -; j_gene: TRBJ2-3
CDR3nt: TGCAGCGTTGCCCTGGCCGGGGGTAGCAATCAGCCCCAGCATTTT; CDR3aa: CSVALAGGSNQPQHF; len: 15; d_gene: -; v_gene: TRBV29-1; abundance: -; j_gene: TRBJ1-5
CDR3nt: TGTGCCAGCAGTCTCAGGACAGGGGGTGGATACGAGCAGTACTTC; CDR3aa: CASSLRTGGGYEQYF; len: 15; d_gene: TRBD1; v_gene: TRBV12-3/TRBV12-4; abundance: few; j_gene: TRBJ2-7
CDR3nt: TGTGCCAGCAGCTTAGTGGTGGGAAACACCATATATTTT; CDR3aa: CASSLVVGNTIYF; len: 13; d_gene: -; v_gene: TRBV7-2; abundance: few; j_gene: TRBJ1-3
CDR3nt: TGCAGTGGCCCTAGAACGGCCAGCACAGATACGCAGTATTTT; CDR3aa: CSGPRTASTDTQYF; len: 14; d_gene: -; v_gene: TRBV20-1; abundance: few; j_gene: TRBJ2-3
CDR3nt: TGCAGTGCCGATTCTGGGGAGACCTACGAGCAGTACTTC; CDR3aa: CSADSGETYEQYF; len: 13; d_gene: -; v_gene: TRBV20-1; abundance: few; j_gene: TRBJ2-7
CDR3nt: TGTGCCAGCAGCTACGGACCTGGGAGCTACACCTTC; CDR3aa: CASSYGPGSYTF; len: 12; d_gene: -; v_gene: TRBV6-5; abundance: few; j_gene: TRBJ1-2
CDR3nt: TGTGCCAGCAGTCCATGGACCCTAGGGGAGCAGTACTTC; CDR3aa: CASSPWTLGEQYF; len: 13; d_gene: -; v_gene: TRBV28; abundance: -; j_gene: TRBJ2-7
CDR3nt: TGCGCCAGCAGCTTGGGACTAGCGGTTAACTACGAGCAGTACTTC; CDR3aa: CASSLGLAVNYEQYF; len: 15; d_gene: TRBD2; v_gene: TRBV5-1; abundance: -; j_gene: TRBJ2-7
CDR3nt: TGTGCCAGCAGGCTAATAGGACTAGCGGGGGTTGAGACCCAGTACTTC; CDR3aa: CASRLIGLAGVETQYF; len: 16; d_gene: TRBD2; v_gene: TRBV5-6; abundance: many; j_gene: TRBJ2-5
CDR3nt: TGCAGCGGAGGACAGGGAGGCACTGAAGCTTTCTTT; CDR3aa: CSGGQGGTEAFF; len: 12; d_gene: TRBD1; v_gene: TRBV29-1; abundance: -; j_gene: TRBJ1-1
CDR3nt: TGCGCCAGCTTATTTGGGCGGCCTCAGAACACTGAAGCTTTCTTT; CDR3aa: CASLFGRPQNTEAFF; len: 15; d_gene: -; v_gene: TRBV5-1; abundance: -; j_gene: TRBJ1-1
CDR3nt: TGTGCCAGCAGGGTCGGAGTAGCGGGGGGACAAGAGACCCAGTACTTC; CDR3aa: CASRVGVAGGQETQYF; len: 16; d_gene: TRBD2; v_gene: TRBV6-1; abundance: -; j_gene: TRBJ2-5
CDR3nt: TGTGCCAGCAGCTCTCCGGGACAGGGTCTACCTACCCAGGGTAGGGTCTACGAGCAGTACTTC; CDR3aa: CASSSPGQGLPTQGRVYEQYF; len: 21; d_gene: TRBD1; v_gene: TRBV11-3; abundance: -; j_gene: TRBJ2-7
CDR3nt: TGCAGTGCTTTGACCAACGACAGGGTCAAAAACATTCAGTACTTC; CDR3aa: CSALTNDRVKNIQYF; len: 15; d_gene: TRBD1; v_gene: TRBV20-1; abundance: few; j_gene: TRBJ2-4
CDR3nt: TGCAGTGCTAAACATTGGGGTACGCAGTATTTT; CDR3aa: CSAKHWGTQYF; len: 11; d_gene: -; v_gene: TRBV20-1; abundance: few; j_gene: TRBJ2-3
CDR3nt: TGTGCCAGCAGCTTAATCGGGCGGCGAGACGGGGAGCTGTTTTTT; CDR3aa: CASSLIGRRDGELFF; len: 15; d_gene: -; v_gene: TRBV7-3; abundance: -; j_gene: TRBJ2-2
CDR3nt: TGCGCCAGCACGAGGGGCGGGAGCACAGATACGCAGTATTTT; CDR3aa: CASTRGGSTDTQYF; len: 14; d_gene: -; v_gene: TRBV5-1; abundance: -; j_gene: TRBJ2-3
CDR3nt: TGTGCCAGCAGCCCCGGACAGGGTTGGGGCTATGGCTACACCTTC; CDR3aa: CASSPGQGWGYGYTF; len: 15; d_gene: TRBD1; v_gene: TRBV7-3; abundance: few; j_gene: TRBJ1-2
CDR3nt: TGCAGCGCCCTACGGGGATTCGGCTATGGCTACACCTTC; CDR3aa: CSALRGFGYGYTF; len: 13; d_gene: -; v_gene: TRBV29-1; abundance: many; j_gene: TRBJ1-2
CDR3nt: TGTGCCAGCAGCTTGGGACTCAAAGAGACCCAGTACTTC; CDR3aa: CASSLGLKETQYF; len: 13; d_gene: -; v_gene: TRBV7-8; abundance: -; j_gene: TRBJ2-5